Listed here are 25 T cell receptor beta chains from one sample, sequenced in a study of T-cell reconstitution after alpha-beta-depleted transplantation in children. As it was prepared, the TCRbeta library received unique molecular identifiers. TCRdb passed the PCR reads through MiXCR, listing each CDR3 protein once. The table has about 470,000 distinct CDR3 sequences, 43% seen once. The source was PBMCs, collected before TCRalphabeta/CD19-depleted stem cell transplant. The receptors here all came from a girl aged 2 to 9 with aplastic anemia, due to receive a stem cell transplant.

This chain connects TRBV29-1 to TRBJ2-1; 10 bases line up with TRBD1. The CDR3 spans 12 residues. Germline lookup yields CDR1 SQVTM and CDR2 ANQGSEA. The J segment lost 10 bases and the V segment lost 7 bases, leaving 7 bases of the junction unmatched. The DNA of the CDR3 is TGCAGCGGATGGACAGGGGGAGAGGAGCAGTTCTTC. It is translated as CSGWTGGEEQFF.

The J gene is TRBJ2-1, the V gene TRBV9; D is possibly TRBD2 (6 bases). V dropped 1 base and J dropped 4 bases, with 12 bases sitting between them. This CDR3 comprises 15 residues. Germline V gene lookup returns CDR1 SGDLS and CDR2 YYNGEE. The CDR3 DNA reads as TGTGCCAGCAGCGTAAGGCTAGCGTCGTACAATGAGCAGTTCTTC. It translates to CASSVRLASYNEQFF.

V is TRBV20-1 and J is TRBJ2-3; a weak D match, TRBD2 (5 bases). Trimming took off 3 bases at V and 3 bases at J, with 16 bases between the two ends. The germline CDR1 and CDR2 sequences are DFQATT and SNEGSKA (reference sequence). This CDR3 spans 15 amino acids. In nucleotides, the CDR3 is TGCAGTGCTAGTCGCCTAGCCGTGGGAACAGATACGCAGTATTTT. Translation gives CSASRLAVGTDTQYF.

The gene calls are TRBV4-2 and TRBJ2-1, with D perhaps matching TRBD2 (6 bases). V dropped 1 base and J dropped 5 bases, with 12 bases sitting between them. The CDR3 consists of 15 residues. Germline V gene sequence: CDR1 LGHNA, CDR2 YNFKEQ. CDR3 residues: CASSQGAGTNNEQFF. The CDR3 nucleotides are TGTGCCAGCAGCCAAGGGGCGGGAACAAACAATGAGCAGTTCTTC.

This clonotype was observed many times. The chain joins TRBV12-3 or TRBV12-4 to TRBJ2-1; 9 nucleotides agree with TRBD2. J was trimmed by 8 bases and V by 5 bases; bases with no gene match: 10. The CDR3 consists of 15 residues. The CDR3 spells CASSRAGGPIHEQFF. In DNA, the CDR3 is TGTGCCAGCAGTAGGGCGGGAGGGCCCATCCATGAGCAGTTCTTC.

The gene calls are TRBV29-1 and TRBJ2-2; D ambiguous. V lost 6 bases, J lost 4 bases, and 12 bases lay in between. The CDR3 extends over 13 amino acids. Germline values: CDR1 SQVTM, CDR2 ANQGSEA. The CDR3 region has the DNA TGCAGCGTCGCCTCTCAAGGCACCGGGGAGCTGTTTTTT. Translating it yields CSVASQGTGELFF.

The chain recombines TRBV10-3 with TRBJ2-1, with 10 positions matching TRBD2. Germline assignment: CDR1 ENHRY and CDR2 SYGVKD. Losses at the gene ends were 3 bases for V and 7 bases for J; bases not matched to a gene: 6. The length of the CDR3 is 15 residues. CDR3 sequence: CAISDQREGPNEQFF. The CDR3 coding sequence is TGTGCCATCAGTGATCAGCGGGAGGGCCCGAATGAGCAGTTCTTC.

There are many counts of this clonotype. The CDR3 region has the DNA TGTGCCAGCAGTGATCAGGGGAGCTATGGCTACACCTTC. Amino acids: CASSDQGSYGYTF. The chain carries TRBV2 and TRBJ1-2, with D possibly matching TRBD1 (6 bases). CDR1 is SNHLY and CDR2 is FYNNEI in the germline V gene. V dropped 3 bases and J dropped 4 bases, with 9 bases sitting between them. CDR3 size: 13 residues.

V is TRBV10-3 and J is TRBJ2-7; a weak D match, TRBD1 (6 bases). Germline lookup yields CDR1 ENHRY and CDR2 SYGVKD. V lost 6 bases and J 0 bases, leaving 9 bases between the germline ends. The CDR3 is 13 residues long. The CDR3 nucleotides are TGTGCCATCAGCTGGGACAACTCCTACGAGCAGTACTTC. It encodes CAISWDNSYEQYF.

The rearrangement links TRBV7-3 to TRBJ1-2, with D possibly being TRBD1 (6 bases). Trimming removed 4 bases at V and 4 bases at J, with 10 bases between. This CDR3 has 13 residues. Germline lookup yields CDR1 SGHTA and CDR2 FQGTGA. Here the CDR3 reads CASSYDRSYGYTF. The CDR3 DNA is TGTGCCAGCAGCTACGACAGGAGCTATGGCTACACCTTC. The variable domain in full, with the rest retrieved from reference TRBV7-3 and TRBJ1-2, is GAGVSQTPSNKVTEKGKYVELRCDPISGHTALYWYRQSLGQGPEFLIYFQGTGAADDSGLPNDRFFAVRPEGSVSTLKIQRTERGDSAVYLCASSYDRSYGYTFGSGTRLTVV.

This clonotype was detected only a few times. This chain connects TRBV20-1 to TRBJ2-2, with D uncertain. This CDR3 spans 13 amino acids. V lost 0 bases and J lost 2, with 4 bases in between. Germline V lookup: CDR1 DFQATT, CDR2 SNEGSKA (reference sequence). CDR3 bases: TGCAGTGCTAGAGATCCCAACACCGGGGAGCTGTTTTTT. Translation: CSARDPNTGELFF.

Many counts were recorded for this clonotype. The chain is built from TRBV4-2 and TRBJ2-5, with a possible D match to TRBD1 (5 bases). V lost 0 bases and J lost 0, with 8 bases in between. The CDR3 spans 15 residues. Per the germline V gene, CDR1 is LGHNA and CDR2 is YNFKEQ. CDR3 nucleotides: TGTGCCAGCAGCCAAGATGGACAAGACCAAGAGACCCAGTACTTC. This sequence encodes CASSQDGQDQETQYF.

The rearrangement joins TRBV12-3 or TRBV12-4 to TRBJ2-5; D might be TRBD1 (6 bases). V shed 3 bases and J shed 5 bases, with 13 bases lying between them. The CDR3 has 14 residues. The DNA for the CDR3 is TGTGCCAGCAGTTTTGGTGGGGGCCGCGAGACCCAGTACTTC. Translated, it gives CASSFGGGRETQYF.

V usage is TRBV7-8 and J usage is TRBJ2-3; TRBD2 matches 11 bases. Trimming removed 1 base from V and 2 bases from J; junction bases left unmatched: 8. The CDR3 is 18 residues long. The germline gives CDR1 SGHVS, CDR2 FQNEAQ. CDR3 protein: CASSLGAGLAEATDTQYF. The CDR3 DNA sequence: TGTGCCAGCAGCTTAGGAGCGGGACTAGCGGAGGCCACAGATACGCAGTATTTT.

The V gene is TRBV30, the J gene TRBJ1-5, with 8 positions matching TRBD1. Germline V gene sequence: CDR1 GTSNPN, CDR2 SVGIG (reference sequence). The CDR3 spans 13 residues. J gave up 5 bases and V 7 bases, and 7 bases lay outside the gene matches. CDR3 in DNA: TGTGCCTTATCCAGGGGGCTGCATCAGCCCCAGCATTTT. Encoded protein: CALSRGLHQPQHF. The full variable domain, in which reference TRBV30 and TRBJ1-5 provide the parts outside the CDR3, is SQTIHQWPATLVQPVGSPLSLECTVEGTSNPNLYWYRQAAGRGLQLLFYSVGIGQISSEVPQNLSASRPQDRQFILSSKKLLLSDSGFYLCALSRGLHQPQHFGDGTRLSIL.

The chain is built from TRBV5-1 and TRBJ1-2, with D possibly TRBD1 on 5 matching bases. The V end lost 0 bases, the J end lost 4 bases, and 13 bases lay between the germline ends. CDR1 and CDR2 (germline): SGHRS, YFSETQ. The CDR3 extends over 15 amino acids. The chain's CDR3 is CASSLAVQGGYGYTF. CDR3 nucleotide sequence: TGCGCCAGCAGCTTGGCCGTCCAGGGAGGCTATGGCTACACCTTC.

The CDR3 DNA is TGCGCCAGCAGCACCCGACAGGGAGACTACGAGCAGTACTTC. It translates to CASSTRQGDYEQYF. The chain employs TRBV5-1 and TRBJ2-7; 7 bases agree with TRBD1. The CDR3 contains 14 residues. CDR1 SGHRS and CDR2 YFSETQ come from the germline V gene. The junction had 7 bases not matched to a gene; V was cut back by 4 bases and J by 3 bases.

Concerning this clonotype: A much larger clone sits a single nucleotide away, making a read error possible. The chain combines TRBV29-1 with TRBJ2-1; TRBD2 matches at 14 bases. The CDR3 is 19 residues long. Germline V gives CDR1 SQVTM, CDR2 ANQGSEA. In DNA, the CDR3 is TGCAGCGATGAAGGGGGACTAGCGGGAGCAAGAGGATCCTACAATGAGCAGTTCTTC. It translates to CSDEGGLAGARGSYNEQFF.

The rearrangement uses TRBV12-3 or TRBV12-4 and TRBJ1-5; D uncertain. V was shortened by 5 bases and J by 3 bases, with 11 bases between the two germline ends. The CDR3 runs 14 residues. This CDR3 reads CASSGESDNQPQHF. CDR3 coding DNA: TGTGCCAGCAGTGGGGAGTCGGACAATCAGCCCCAGCATTTT.

This clonotype was detected a few times. V is TRBV9 and J is TRBJ2-1; the match to TRBD2 covers 7 bases. Germline V gene sequence: CDR1 SGDLS, CDR2 YYNGEE. The ends lost 1 base at V and 8 bases at J; junction bases unmatched: 12. This CDR3 has 16 residues. In nucleotides, the CDR3 is TGTGCCAGCAGCGTAAAAGGGGCTAGCGGATGGGATGAGCAGTTCTTC. Amino acids: CASSVKGASGWDEQFF.

The CDR3, as DNA: TGTGCCAGCACGGGCAGTAGCTCCTACGAGCAGTACTTC. Translation gives CASTGSSSYEQYF. The chain is built from TRBV2 and TRBJ2-7; no reliable D call. The CDR3 consists of 13 residues. Deletions cut 7 bases from V and 0 bases from J, with 10 bases between. In germline, CDR1 is SNHLY, CDR2 FYNNEI. The full variable domain, completed using reference TRBV2 and TRBJ2-7, is EPEVTQTPSHQVTQMGQEVILRCVPISNHLYFYWYRQILGQKVEFLVSFYNNEISEKSEIFDDQFSVERPDGSNFTLKIRSTKLEDSAMYFCASTGSSSYEQYFGPGTRLTVT.

This clonotype was detected only a few times. V and J are TRBV6-5 and TRBJ2-7; D possibly corresponds to TRBD2 (5 bases). Germline values: CDR1 MNHEY, CDR2 SVGAGI. This CDR3 is 15 amino acids long. The V end lost 2 bases, the J end lost 5 bases, and 16 bases lay between the germline ends. DNA of the CDR3: TGTGCCAGCAGTTACGGGTCCCTAGCTTCCGACGAGCAGTACTTC. Translated, it gives CASSYGSLASDEQYF.

This clonotype came up once. This sequence joins TRBV5-6 and TRBJ2-2; D may be TRBD1 or TRBD2 (5 bases each). The germline V and J ends were trimmed by 4 bases and 4 bases, with 14 bases remaining between them. This CDR3 has 15 amino acids. Germline CDR1 is SGHDT and CDR2 is YYEEEE. In DNA form, the CDR3 reads TGTGCCAGCAGCGATGGGGCTCGGGGCACCGGGGAGCTGTTTTTT. Translated: CASSDGARGTGELFF.

CDR3 sequence: CAWSPRTGGVTEAFF. The CDR3, as DNA: TGTGCCTGGAGTCCACGGACAGGAGGGGTCACTGAAGCTTTCTTT. This sequence joins TRBV30 and TRBJ1-1; TRBD1 aligns across 7 bases. The V and J ends lost 2 bases and 4 bases, in that order; junction bases with no gene match: 10. This CDR3 contains 15 residues. Germline-derived CDR1 and CDR2 are GTSNPN and SVGIG (reference sequence).

V usage is TRBV25-1 and J usage is TRBJ2-7; possible D gene TRBD2, 7 bases. The V end was cut by 0 bases, the J end by 2 bases, with 11 bases between. CDR3 length: 15 amino acids. Per the germline V gene, CDR1 is MGHDK and CDR2 is SYGVNS. The CDR3 nucleotides read TGTGCCAGCAGTGAATATGGGGGGGCTCCCTACGAGCAGTACTTC. It encodes CASSEYGGAPYEQYF.